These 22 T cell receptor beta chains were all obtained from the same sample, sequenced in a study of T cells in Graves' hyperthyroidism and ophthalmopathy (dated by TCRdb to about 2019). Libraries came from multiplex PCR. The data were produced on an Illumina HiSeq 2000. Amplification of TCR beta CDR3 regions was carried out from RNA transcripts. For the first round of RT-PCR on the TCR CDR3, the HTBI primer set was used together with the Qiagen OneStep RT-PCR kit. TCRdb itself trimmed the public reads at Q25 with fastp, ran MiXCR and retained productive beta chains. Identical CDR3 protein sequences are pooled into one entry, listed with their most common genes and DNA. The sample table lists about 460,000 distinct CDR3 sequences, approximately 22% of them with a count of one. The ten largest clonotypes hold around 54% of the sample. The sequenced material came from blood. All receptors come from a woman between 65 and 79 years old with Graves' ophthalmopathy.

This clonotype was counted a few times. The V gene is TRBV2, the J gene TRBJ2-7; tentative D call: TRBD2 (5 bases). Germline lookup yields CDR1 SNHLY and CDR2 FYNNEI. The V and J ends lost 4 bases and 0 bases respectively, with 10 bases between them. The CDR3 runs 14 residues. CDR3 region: CASSGGKSSYEQYF. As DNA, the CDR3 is TGTGCCAGCAGTGGAGGGAAAAGCTCCTACGAGCAGTACTTC.

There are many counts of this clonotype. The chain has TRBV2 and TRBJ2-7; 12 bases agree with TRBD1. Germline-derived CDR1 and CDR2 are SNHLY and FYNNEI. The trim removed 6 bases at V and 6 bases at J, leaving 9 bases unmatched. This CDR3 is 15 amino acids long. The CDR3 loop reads CASSGSGTGGSEQYF. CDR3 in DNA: TGTGCCAGCAGCGGATCCGGGACAGGGGGCTCCGAGCAGTACTTC.

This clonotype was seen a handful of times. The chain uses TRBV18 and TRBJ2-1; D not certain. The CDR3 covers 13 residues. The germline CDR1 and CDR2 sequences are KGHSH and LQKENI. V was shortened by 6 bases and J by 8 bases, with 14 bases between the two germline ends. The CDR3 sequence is CASSAVEMYEQFF. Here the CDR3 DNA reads TGTGCCAGCTCGGCGGTGGAGATGTATGAGCAGTTCTTC.

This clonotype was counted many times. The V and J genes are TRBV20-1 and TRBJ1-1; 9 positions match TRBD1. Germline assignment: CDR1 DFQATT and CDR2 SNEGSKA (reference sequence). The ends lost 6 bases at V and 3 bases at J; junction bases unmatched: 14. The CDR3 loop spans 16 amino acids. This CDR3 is CSALTGGGRIHTEAFF. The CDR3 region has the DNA TGCAGTGCGCTAACAGGGGGCGGTCGGATTCACACTGAAGCTTTCTTT.

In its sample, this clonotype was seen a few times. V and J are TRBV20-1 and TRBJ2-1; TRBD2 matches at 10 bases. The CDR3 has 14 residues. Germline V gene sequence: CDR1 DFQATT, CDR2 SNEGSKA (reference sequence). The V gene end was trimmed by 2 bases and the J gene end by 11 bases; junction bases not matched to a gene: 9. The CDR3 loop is CSARTLAGVQKQFF. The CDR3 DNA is TGCAGTGCTAGAACTCTAGCGGGAGTCCAAAAGCAGTTCTTC.

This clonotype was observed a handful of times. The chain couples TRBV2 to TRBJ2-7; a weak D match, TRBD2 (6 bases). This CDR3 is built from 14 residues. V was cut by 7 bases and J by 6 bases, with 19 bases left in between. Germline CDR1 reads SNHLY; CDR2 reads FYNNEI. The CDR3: CASTERATLSEQYF. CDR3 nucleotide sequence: TGTGCCAGCACCGAGCGGGCCACCCTAAGCGAGCAGTACTTC.

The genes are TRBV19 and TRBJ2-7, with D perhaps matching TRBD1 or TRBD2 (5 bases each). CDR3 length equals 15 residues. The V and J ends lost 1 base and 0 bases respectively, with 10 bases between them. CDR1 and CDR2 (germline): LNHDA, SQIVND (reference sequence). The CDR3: CASSIGDGGSYEQYF. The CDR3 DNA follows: TGTGCCAGTAGTATAGGGGACGGCGGCTCCTACGAGCAGTACTTC.

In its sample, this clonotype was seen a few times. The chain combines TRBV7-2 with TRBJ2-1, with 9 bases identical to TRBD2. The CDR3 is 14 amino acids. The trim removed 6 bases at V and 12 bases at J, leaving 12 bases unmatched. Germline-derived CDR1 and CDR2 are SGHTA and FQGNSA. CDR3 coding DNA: TGTGCCAGCAGTTCCCCGGGACTAGCCCAAGGGCAGTTCTTC. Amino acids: CASSSPGLAQGQFF.

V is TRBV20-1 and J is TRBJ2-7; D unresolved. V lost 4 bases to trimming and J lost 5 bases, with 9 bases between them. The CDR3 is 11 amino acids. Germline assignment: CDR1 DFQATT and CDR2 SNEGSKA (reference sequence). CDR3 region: CSAKKTDEQYF. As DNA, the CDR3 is TGCAGTGCTAAGAAGACGGACGAGCAGTACTTC.

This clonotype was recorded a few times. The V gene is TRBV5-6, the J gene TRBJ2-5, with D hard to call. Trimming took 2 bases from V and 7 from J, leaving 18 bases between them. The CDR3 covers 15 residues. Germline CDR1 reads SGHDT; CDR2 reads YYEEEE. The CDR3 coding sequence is TGTGCCAGCAGCTTCAGTCTGACCGCTCGCGCGACCCAGTACTTC. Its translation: CASSFSLTARATQYF.

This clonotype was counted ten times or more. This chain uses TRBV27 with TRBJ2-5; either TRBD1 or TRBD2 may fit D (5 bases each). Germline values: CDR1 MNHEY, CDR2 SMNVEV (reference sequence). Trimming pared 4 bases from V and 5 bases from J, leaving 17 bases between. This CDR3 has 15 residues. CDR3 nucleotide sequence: TGTGCCAGCAGTTCCCCCCCAGGGACGGGTGAGACCCAGTACTTC. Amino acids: CASSSPPGTGETQYF.

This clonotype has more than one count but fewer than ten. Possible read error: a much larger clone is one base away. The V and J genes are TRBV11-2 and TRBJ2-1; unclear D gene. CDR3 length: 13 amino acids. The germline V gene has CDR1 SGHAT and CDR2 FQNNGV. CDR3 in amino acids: CASSLDLVNERFF. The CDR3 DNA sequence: TGTGCCAGCAGCTTGGATCTTGTGAATGAGCGGTTCTTC.

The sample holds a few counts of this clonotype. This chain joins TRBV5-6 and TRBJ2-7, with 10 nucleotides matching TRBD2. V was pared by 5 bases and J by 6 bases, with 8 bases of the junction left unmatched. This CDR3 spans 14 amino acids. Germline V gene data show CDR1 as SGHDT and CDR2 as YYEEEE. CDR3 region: CASRSIAGGSEQYF. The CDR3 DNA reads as TGTGCCAGCAGATCAATAGCGGGAGGCTCCGAGCAGTACTTC.

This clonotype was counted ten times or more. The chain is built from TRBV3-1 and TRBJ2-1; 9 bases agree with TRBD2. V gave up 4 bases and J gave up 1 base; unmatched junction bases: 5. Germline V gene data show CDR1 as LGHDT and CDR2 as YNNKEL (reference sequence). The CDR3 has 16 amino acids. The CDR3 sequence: CASSPPGLASYNEQFF. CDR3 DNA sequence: TGTGCCAGCAGCCCCCCCGGACTAGCGTCCTACAATGAGCAGTTCTTC.

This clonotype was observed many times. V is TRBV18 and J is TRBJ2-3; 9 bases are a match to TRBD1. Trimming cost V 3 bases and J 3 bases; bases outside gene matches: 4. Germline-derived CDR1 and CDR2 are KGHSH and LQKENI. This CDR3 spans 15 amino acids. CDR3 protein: CASSPTGGLTDTQYF. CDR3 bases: TGTGCCAGCTCACCGACAGGGGGTCTGACAGATACGCAGTATTTT.

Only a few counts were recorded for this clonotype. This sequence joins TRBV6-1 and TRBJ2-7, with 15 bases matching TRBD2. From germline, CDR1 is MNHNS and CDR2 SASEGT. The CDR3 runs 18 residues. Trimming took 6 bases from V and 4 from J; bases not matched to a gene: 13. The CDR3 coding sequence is TGTGCCAGCAGAGAAACCCCCGGACTAGCGGGAGGGATTTACGAGCAGTACTTC. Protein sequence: CASRETPGLAGGIYEQYF.

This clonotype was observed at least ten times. The CDR3 bases are TGCAGTGCTTTTGGGACAGGACCCTCATTCACAGATACGCAGTATTTT. It yields the protein CSAFGTGPSFTDTQYF. The chain links TRBV20-1 to TRBJ2-3; 8 positions agree with TRBD1. The germline V gene has CDR1 DFQATT and CDR2 SNEGSKA (reference sequence). V dropped 5 bases and J dropped 2; count of bases not matched to a gene: 12. This CDR3 contains 16 residues.

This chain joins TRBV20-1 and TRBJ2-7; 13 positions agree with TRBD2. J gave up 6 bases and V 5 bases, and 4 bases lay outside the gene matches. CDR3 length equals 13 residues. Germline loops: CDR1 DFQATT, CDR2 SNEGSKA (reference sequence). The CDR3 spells CSAPGLAGAEQYF. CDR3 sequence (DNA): TGCAGTGCTCCCGGACTAGCGGGAGCCGAGCAGTACTTC.

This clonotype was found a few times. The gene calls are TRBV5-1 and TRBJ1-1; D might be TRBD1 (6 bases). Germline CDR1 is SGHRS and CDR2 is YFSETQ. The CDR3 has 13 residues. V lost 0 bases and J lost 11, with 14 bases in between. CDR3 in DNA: TGCGCCAGCAGCTTGGTGCTGGGGGCAGGCGCTTTCTTT. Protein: CASSLVLGAGAFF.

The CDR3 DNA reads as TGTGCCAGCAGCGTAGGGGGGGGGTCAGGGAACACTGAAGCTTTCTTT. This translates into CASSVGGGSGNTEAFF. The chain carries TRBV9 and TRBJ1-1, with a tentative D call TRBD1 (5 bases). Germline assignment: CDR1 SGDLS and CDR2 YYNGEE. CDR3 length: 16 residues. The V gene lost 0 bases and the J gene lost 1 base, with 13 bases spanning the gap.

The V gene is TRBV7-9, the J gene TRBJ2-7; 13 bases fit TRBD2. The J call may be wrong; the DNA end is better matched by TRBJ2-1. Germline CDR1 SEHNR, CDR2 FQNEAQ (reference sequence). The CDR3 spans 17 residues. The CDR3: CASSLALAGGPAYEQFF. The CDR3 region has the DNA TGTGCCAGCAGCTTAGCACTAGCGGGAGGGCCGGCCTACGAGCAGTTCTTC.

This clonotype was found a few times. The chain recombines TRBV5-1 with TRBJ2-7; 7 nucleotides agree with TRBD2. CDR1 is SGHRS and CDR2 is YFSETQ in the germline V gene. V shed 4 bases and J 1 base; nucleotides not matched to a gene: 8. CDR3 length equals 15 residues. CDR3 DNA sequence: TGCGCCAGCAGCCGTGGGGCTAGCGGATCCTACGAGCAGTACTTC. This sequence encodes CASSRGASGSYEQYF.